This T cell receptor (beta chain) was sequenced for a study of chemoradiotherapy in HPV16-positive cancers. Using immunoSEQ multiplex PCR, the repertoire was profiled, and TCRdb retains in-frame clones only, with some absent. Of several thousand clones in the sample, 73% are singletons; the top ten hold approximately 30%. Trimming removed 0 bases at V and 5 bases at J, with 6 bases between. The CDR3 runs to 13 residues. Germline-derived CDR1 and CDR2 are SGDLS and YYNGEE. The starting material was tumor tissue, obtained from a patient who underwent chemoradiotherapy. The rearrangement joins TRBV9 to TRBJ2-1; D is undetermined. The clonotype comes from a human donor with HPV-associated anogenital cancer. CDR3 sequence (DNA): TGTGCCAGCAGCGTAGCCACCAACAATGAGCAGTTCTTC. It is translated as CASSVATNNEQFF.